Presented here are 14 T cell receptor beta chains from one specimen sequenced in a study of shared T cell receptors in the human thymus. Clones were sequenced by immunoSEQ multiplex PCR, and TCRdb holds only the in-frame ones, with some missing. This sample has roughly 710,000 clones, with 75% to 90% found just once. These same data were also listed under a study on human thymus T cells.

Sample: thymocytes. Source of these receptors: a girl in the first two years of life with a congenital heart defect.

This clone has a single count. The J gene is TRBJ2-3, the V gene TRBV19, with 7 bases aligning to TRBD2. The J segment lost 4 bases and the V segment lost 5 bases, leaving 6 bases of the junction unmatched. Germline CDR1 and CDR2: LNHDA and SQIVND (reference sequence). This CDR3 is 14 amino acids long. The CDR3 is CASSGRGFPDTQYF. Written as DNA, the CDR3 is TGTGCCAGTAGTGGGAGGGGATTCCCAGATACGCAGTATTTT.

J is TRBJ2-1 and V is TRBV29-1; the match to TRBD1 covers 10 bases. Germline-derived CDR1 and CDR2 are SQVTM and ANQGSEA. The ends lost 8 bases at V and 5 bases at J; junction bases unmatched: 6. The CDR3 covers 13 residues. CDR3 nucleotide sequence: TGCAGCACGGACAGGGGGACGGACAATGAGCAGTTCTTC. It codes for CSTDRGTDNEQFF.

V usage is TRBV5-1 and J usage is TRBJ2-3; 12 bases align to TRBD1. After removal of 5 bases from V and 1 base from J, the junction contained 11 bases not matched to a gene. CDR1 and CDR2 (germline): SGHRS, YFSETQ. This CDR3 comprises 18 residues. The chain's CDR3 is CASRPGTGGGNGTDTQYF. The CDR3, as DNA: TGCGCCAGCAGACCCGGGACAGGGGGCGGGAATGGCACAGATACGCAGTATTTT.

The chain carries TRBV27 and TRBJ1-1, with 10 bases aligning to TRBD1. The V gene end was trimmed by 3 bases and the J gene end by 7 bases; junction bases not matched to a gene: 8. Per germline, CDR1 MNHEY and CDR2 SMNVEV (reference sequence). This CDR3 is built from 15 residues. CDR3 residues: CASSLYGTGVYEAFF. In DNA form, the CDR3 reads TGTGCCAGCAGTTTGTATGGGACAGGGGTCTATGAAGCTTTCTTT.

The gene calls are TRBV4-1 and TRBJ1-1; possible D gene TRBD1, 6 bases. The CDR3 totals 14 residues. Deletions cut 2 bases from V and 5 bases from J, with 12 bases between. The germline CDR1 and CDR2 sequences are MGHRA and YSYEKL. The CDR3 region has the DNA TGCGCCAGCAGCCAACGTACAGGGCGGACTGAAGCTTTCTTT. This gives the protein CASSQRTGRTEAFF.

The chain has TRBV28 and TRBJ1-5, with a tentative D call TRBD1 (6 bases). The germline CDR1 and CDR2 sequences are MDHEN and SYDVKM. CDR3 length: 14 residues. V lost 2 bases and J lost 6, with 11 bases in between. The CDR3 is CASSLVRGVQPQHF. In DNA, the CDR3 is TGTGCCAGCAGTTTAGTCAGGGGTGTTCAGCCCCAGCATTTT.

The chain couples TRBV7-2 to TRBJ1-4; no clear D gene. CDR1 SGHTA and CDR2 FQGNSA come from the germline V gene. V gave up 3 bases and J gave up 5 bases, with 13 bases separating them. The CDR3 contains 15 residues. The CDR3: CASSFYSPRNEKLFF. Here the CDR3 DNA reads TGTGCCAGCAGCTTCTACAGTCCCAGGAATGAAAAACTGTTTTTT.

The chain uses TRBV5-1 and TRBJ1-2; D is ambiguous. The CDR3 has 14 amino acids. The germline gives CDR1 SGHRS, CDR2 YFSETQ. Trimming stripped 3 bases from V and 4 bases from J, with 13 bases between. For the CDR3, the DNA is TGCGCCAGCAGCTCCCGCAATGACATCTATGGCTACACCTTC. This translates into CASSSRNDIYGYTF.

The rearrangement uses TRBV6-6 and TRBJ1-2, with D perhaps matching TRBD1 (5 bases). Per the germline V gene, CDR1 is MNHNY and CDR2 is SVGAGI (reference sequence). Trimming shortened V by 0 bases and J by 7 bases, and 18 bases separated the two germline ends. This CDR3 spans 16 amino acids. In nucleotides, the CDR3 is TGTGCCAGCAGTTACTCGATCAGGGAAGGGGATAGTGGCTACACCTTC. Its translation is CASSYSIREGDSGYTF.

The J gene is TRBJ1-2, the V gene TRBV9, with D unclear. The germline V gene has CDR1 SGDLS and CDR2 YYNGEE. V was trimmed by 3 bases and J by 0 bases, leaving 6 bases between them. The CDR3 sequence is 13 residues long. For the CDR3, the DNA is TGTGCCAGCAGCGAACAGACTAACTATGGCTACACCTTC. Translating it yields CASSEQTNYGYTF.

This clone is a singleton in its sample. V is TRBV6-5 and J is TRBJ2-7; 10 bases fit TRBD2. The V gene's germline CDR1 is MNHEY and CDR2 SVGAGI. The CDR3 consists of 15 residues. V trimming: 5 bases; J trimming: 5 bases; junction bases outside the gene matches: 9. The CDR3 loop is CASSGRGLALDEQYF. CDR3 sequence (DNA): TGTGCCAGCAGTGGGAGGGGACTAGCGCTGGACGAGCAGTACTTC.

The V gene is TRBV6-4, the J gene TRBJ2-2; 7 bases line up with TRBD2. The CDR3 totals 15 residues. The ends lost 5 bases at V and 1 base at J; junction bases unmatched: 4. Germline V gives CDR1 MRHNA, CDR2 SNTAGT. This CDR3 reads CASSKLAGNTGELFF. CDR3 DNA sequence: TGTGCCAGCAGTAAGTTAGCGGGGAACACCGGGGAGCTGTTTTTT.

The chain combines TRBV28 with TRBJ2-5, with TRBD2 matching 12 bases. CDR3 length: 16 residues. CDR1 MDHEN and CDR2 SYDVKM come from the germline V gene. J lost 5 bases, V lost 3 bases, and 7 bases had no gene match. The CDR3 sequence: CASSFRLAGVEETQYF. Here the CDR3 DNA reads TGTGCCAGCAGTTTCCGACTAGCGGGGGTCGAGGAGACCCAGTACTTC.

V gene TRBV29-1 combines with J gene TRBJ1-2; maybe TRBD1 (5 bases). V lost 2 bases and J lost 3, with 10 bases in between. The germline V gene has CDR1 SQVTM and CDR2 ANQGSEA. CDR3 length: 13 amino acids. CDR3: CSVESGTHYGYTF. The CDR3 DNA reads TGCAGCGTTGAATCGGGGACTCACTATGGCTACACCTTC.